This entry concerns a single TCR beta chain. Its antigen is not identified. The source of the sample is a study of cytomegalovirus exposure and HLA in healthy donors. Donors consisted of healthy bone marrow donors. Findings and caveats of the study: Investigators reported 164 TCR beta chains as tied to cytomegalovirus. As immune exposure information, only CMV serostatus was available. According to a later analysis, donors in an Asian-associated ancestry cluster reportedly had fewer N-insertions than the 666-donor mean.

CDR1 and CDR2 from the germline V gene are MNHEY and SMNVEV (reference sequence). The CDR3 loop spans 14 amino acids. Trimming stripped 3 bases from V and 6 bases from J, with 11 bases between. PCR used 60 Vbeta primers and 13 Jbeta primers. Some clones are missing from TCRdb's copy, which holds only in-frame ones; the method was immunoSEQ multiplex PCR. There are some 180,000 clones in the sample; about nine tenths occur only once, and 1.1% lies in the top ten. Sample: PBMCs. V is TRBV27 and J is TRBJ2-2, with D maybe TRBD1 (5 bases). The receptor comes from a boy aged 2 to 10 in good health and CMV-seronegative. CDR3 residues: CASSFTVGAGELFF. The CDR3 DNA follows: TGTGCCAGCAGTTTCACGGTAGGGGCCGGGGAGCTGTTTTTT.